The 2 T cell receptor beta chains in this list originate from one sample, sequenced in a study of spatial heterogeneity in lung cancer. General study results and limits: For expanded intratumoral alpha and beta TCRs, counts tracked tumor mutation counts.

Time point denoted: sample taken at primary tumor resection. TCRdb processed the 5' RACE reads anew with MiXCR; each CDR3 protein has one entry. The table records under 2,500 distinct CDR3 sequences, roughly 22% of them present only once. For these TCRs, the target antigens are not known. The sequences come from lung tumor tissue, collected at surgery. Source of these receptors: a male donor with early-stage non-small cell lung cancer.

About this clonotype: As an off-target read in a library built for alpha chains, this beta chain has a frequency of little significance. The V gene is TRBV10-3, the J gene TRBJ2-2; perhaps TRBD2 as D (7 bases). V gave up 10 bases and J gave up 0 bases, with 18 bases separating them. Per the germline V gene, CDR1 is ENHRY and CDR2 is SYGVKD. This CDR3 contains 16 residues. CDR3 amino acids: CASLDGGAANTGELFF. The CDR3, as DNA: TGTGCCAGCCTCGATGGGGGGGCCGCGAACACCGGGGAGCTGTTTTTT.

About this clonotype: Within a library made for alpha chains, this beta chain is off target, and its count is uninformative. The rearrangement joins TRBV29-1 to TRBJ1-1; the D gene is possibly TRBD1 (6 bases). V lost 4 bases to trimming and J lost 3 bases, with 18 bases between them. The CDR3 spans 15 residues. Germline-derived CDR1 and CDR2 are SQVTM and ANQGSEA. In DNA, the CDR3 is TGCAGCGTTGTACCTACCGGGACAACCTACACTGAAGCTTTCTTT. Protein: CSVVPTGTTYTEAFF. The full variable domain, completed using reference TRBV29-1 and TRBJ1-1, is SAVISQKPSRDICQRGTSLTIQCQVDSQVTMMFWYRQQPGQSLTLIATANQGSEATYESGFVIDKFPISRPNLTFSTLTVSNMSPEDSSIYLCSVVPTGTTYTEAFFGQGTRLTVV.